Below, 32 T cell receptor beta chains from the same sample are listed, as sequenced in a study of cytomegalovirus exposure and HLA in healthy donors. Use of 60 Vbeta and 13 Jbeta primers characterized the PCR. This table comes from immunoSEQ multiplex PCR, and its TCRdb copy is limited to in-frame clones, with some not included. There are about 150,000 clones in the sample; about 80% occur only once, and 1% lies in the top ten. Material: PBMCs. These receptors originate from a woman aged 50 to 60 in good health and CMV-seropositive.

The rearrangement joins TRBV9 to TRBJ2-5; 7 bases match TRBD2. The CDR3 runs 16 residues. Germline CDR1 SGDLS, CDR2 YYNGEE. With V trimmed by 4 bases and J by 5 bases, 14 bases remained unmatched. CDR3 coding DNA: TGTGCCAGCAGCTTCTATGAGGGGAGGGGAGGGGAGACCCAGTACTTC. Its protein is CASSFYEGRGGETQYF.

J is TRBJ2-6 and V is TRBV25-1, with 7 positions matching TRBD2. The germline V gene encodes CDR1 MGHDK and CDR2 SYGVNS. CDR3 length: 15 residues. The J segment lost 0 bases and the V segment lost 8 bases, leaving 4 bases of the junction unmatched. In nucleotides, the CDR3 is TGTGCCAGCTCCGGGGGGAGCTCTGGGGCCAACGTCCTGACTTTC. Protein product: CASSGGSSGANVLTF.

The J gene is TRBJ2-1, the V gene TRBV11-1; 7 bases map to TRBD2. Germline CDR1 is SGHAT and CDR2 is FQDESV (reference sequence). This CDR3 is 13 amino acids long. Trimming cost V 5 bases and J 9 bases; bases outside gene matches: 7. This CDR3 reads CASSLERGGEQFF. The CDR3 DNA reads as TGTGCCAGCAGCCTGGAGCGGGGTGGTGAGCAGTTCTTC.

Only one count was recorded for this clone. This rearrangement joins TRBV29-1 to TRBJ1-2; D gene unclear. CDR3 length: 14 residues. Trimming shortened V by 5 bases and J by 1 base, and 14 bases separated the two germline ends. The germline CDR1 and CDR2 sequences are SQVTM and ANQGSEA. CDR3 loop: CSVPIDNLNYGYTF. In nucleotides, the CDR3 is TGCAGCGTTCCCATAGATAATCTTAACTATGGCTACACCTTC.

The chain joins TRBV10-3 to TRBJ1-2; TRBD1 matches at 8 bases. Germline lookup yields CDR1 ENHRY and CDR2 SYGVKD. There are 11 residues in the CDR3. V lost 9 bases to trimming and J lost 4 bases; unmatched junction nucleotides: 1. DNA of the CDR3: TGTGCCATAGGACAGGGCTATGGCTACACCTTC. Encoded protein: CAIGQGYGYTF.

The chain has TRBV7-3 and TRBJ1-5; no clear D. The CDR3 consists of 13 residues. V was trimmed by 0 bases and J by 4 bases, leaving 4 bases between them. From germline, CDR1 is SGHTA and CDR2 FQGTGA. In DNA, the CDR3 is TGTGCCAGCAGCTTAACCTTTAATCAGCCCCAGCATTTT. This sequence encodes CASSLTFNQPQHF.

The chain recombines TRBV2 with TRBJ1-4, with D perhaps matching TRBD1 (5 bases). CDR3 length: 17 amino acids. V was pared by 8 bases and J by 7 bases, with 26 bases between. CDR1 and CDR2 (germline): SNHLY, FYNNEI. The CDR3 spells CASGGLGVNSQGEKLFF. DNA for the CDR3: TGTGCCAGCGGCGGCCTAGGAGTCAACTCCCAGGGTGAAAAACTGTTTTTT.

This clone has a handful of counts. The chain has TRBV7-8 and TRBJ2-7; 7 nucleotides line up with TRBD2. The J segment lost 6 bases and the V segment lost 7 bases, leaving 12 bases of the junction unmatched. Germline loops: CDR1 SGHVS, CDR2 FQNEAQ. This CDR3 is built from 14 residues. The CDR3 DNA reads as TGTGCCAGCACTATCGTTCGGGGGGAAGGCGAGCAGTACTTC. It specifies CASTIVRGEGEQYF.

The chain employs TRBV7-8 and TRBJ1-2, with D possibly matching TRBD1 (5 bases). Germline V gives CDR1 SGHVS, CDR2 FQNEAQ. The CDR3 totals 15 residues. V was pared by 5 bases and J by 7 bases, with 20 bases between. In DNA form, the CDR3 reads TGTGCCAGCAGCCCTCCTCGGGGGTGGTTAGGTGGCTACACCTTC. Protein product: CASSPPRGWLGGYTF.

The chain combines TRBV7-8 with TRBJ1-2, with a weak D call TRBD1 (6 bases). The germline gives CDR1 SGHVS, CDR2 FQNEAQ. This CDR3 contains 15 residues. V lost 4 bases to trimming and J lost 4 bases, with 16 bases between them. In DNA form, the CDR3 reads TGTGCCAGCAGCTCACACCCAGGGGCGGGCTATGGCTACACCTTC. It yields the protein CASSSHPGAGYGYTF.

In DNA, the CDR3 is TGTGCCAGCAGCGTAGTCTACGAGCAGTACTTC. This codes for CASSVVYEQYF. This sequence joins TRBV6-1 and TRBJ2-7; unclear D gene. This CDR3 contains 11 residues. The ends were cut back, 6 bases at V and 3 bases at J, with 6 bases in the middle. CDR1 and CDR2 from the germline V gene are MNHNS and SASEGT.

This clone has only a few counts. CDR3 sequence (DNA): TGTGCCAGCGGGGACACAATGAACACTGAAGCTTTCTTT. Its translation: CASGDTMNTEAFF. The rearrangement uses TRBV28 and TRBJ1-1; TRBD1 might be the D (6 bases). V was cut by 8 bases and J by 0 bases, with 10 bases left in between. From germline, CDR1 is MDHEN and CDR2 SYDVKM. The CDR3 runs 13 residues. The full variable domain, with the rest looked up from reference TRBV28 and TRBJ1-1, is DVKVTQSSRYLVKRTGEKVFLECVQDMDHENMFWYRQDPGLGLRLIYFSYDVKMKEKGDIPEGYSVSREKKERFSLILESASTNQTSMYLCASGDTMNTEAFFGQGTRLTVV.

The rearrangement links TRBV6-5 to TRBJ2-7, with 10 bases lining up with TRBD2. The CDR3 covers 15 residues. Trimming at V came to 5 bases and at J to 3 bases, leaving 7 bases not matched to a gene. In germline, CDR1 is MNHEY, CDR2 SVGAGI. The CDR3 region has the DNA TGTGCCAGCAGTCCGCTAGCGGGGGCCATCTACGAGCAGTACTTC. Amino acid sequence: CASSPLAGAIYEQYF.

Here the CDR3 reads CASSLDRGSPYEQYF. Here the CDR3 DNA reads TGTGCCAGCAGCTTAGACCGCGGGAGCCCATACGAGCAGTACTTC. The V gene is TRBV11-2, the J gene TRBJ2-5; TRBD2 matches at 7 bases. The J call is uncertain, as TRBJ2-7 better fits the DNA end. This CDR3 spans 15 amino acids. The germline V gene has CDR1 SGHAT and CDR2 FQNNGV.

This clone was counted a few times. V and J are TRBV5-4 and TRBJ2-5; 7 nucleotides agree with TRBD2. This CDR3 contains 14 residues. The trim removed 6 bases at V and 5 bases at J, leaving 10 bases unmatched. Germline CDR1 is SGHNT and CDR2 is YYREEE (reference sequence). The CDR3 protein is CASTPRAGVETQYF. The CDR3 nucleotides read TGTGCCAGCACCCCCAGGGCGGGGGTTGAGACCCAGTACTTC.

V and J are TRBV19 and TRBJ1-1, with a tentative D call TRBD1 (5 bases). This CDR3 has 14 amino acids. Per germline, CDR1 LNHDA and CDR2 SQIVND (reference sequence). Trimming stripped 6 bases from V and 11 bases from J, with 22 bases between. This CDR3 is CASSPSGGTLKAFF. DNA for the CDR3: TGTGCCAGTAGCCCCTCGGGGGGGACGTTGAAGGCTTTCTTT.

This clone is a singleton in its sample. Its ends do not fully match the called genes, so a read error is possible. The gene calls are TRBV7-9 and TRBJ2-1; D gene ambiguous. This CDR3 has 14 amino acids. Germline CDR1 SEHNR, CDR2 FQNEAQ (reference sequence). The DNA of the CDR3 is TGTTCCAGCAGCTTAGTGAGCTCCTACAATGAGCAGTTCTTC. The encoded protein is CSSSLVSSYNEQFF.

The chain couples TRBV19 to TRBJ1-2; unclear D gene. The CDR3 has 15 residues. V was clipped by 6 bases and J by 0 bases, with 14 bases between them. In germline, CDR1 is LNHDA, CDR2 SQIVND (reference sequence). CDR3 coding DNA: TGTGCCAGTAGGTGGGCGGGCAGAGCTAACTATGGCTACACCTTC. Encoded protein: CASRWAGRANYGYTF. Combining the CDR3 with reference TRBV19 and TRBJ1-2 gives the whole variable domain DGGITQSPKYLFRKEGQNVTLSCEQNLNHDAMYWYRQDPGQGLRLIYYSQIVNDFQKGDIAEGYSVSREKKESFPLTVTSAQKNPTAFYLCASRWAGRANYGYTFGSGTRLTVV.

The CDR3 DNA sequence: TGTGCCAGCTCATCTCGGACAGGACTAAATGAGCAGTTCTTC. Amino acids: CASSSRTGLNEQFF. V and J are TRBV18 and TRBJ2-1, with TRBD1 as a possible D gene (7 bases). The CDR3 loop spans 14 amino acids. V gave up 5 bases and J gave up 7 bases, with 15 bases separating them. Germline CDR1 reads KGHSH; CDR2 reads LQKENI.

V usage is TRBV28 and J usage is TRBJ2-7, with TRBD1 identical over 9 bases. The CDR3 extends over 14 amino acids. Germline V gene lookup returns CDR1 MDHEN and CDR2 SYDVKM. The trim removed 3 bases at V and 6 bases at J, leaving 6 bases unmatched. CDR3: CASSFGTGLLEQYF. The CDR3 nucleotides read TGTGCCAGCAGTTTCGGGACAGGGTTGCTCGAGCAGTACTTC.

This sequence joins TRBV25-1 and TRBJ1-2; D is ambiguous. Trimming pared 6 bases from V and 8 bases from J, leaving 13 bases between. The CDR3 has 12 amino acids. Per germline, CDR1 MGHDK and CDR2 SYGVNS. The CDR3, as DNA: TGTGCCAGCAGCGAGGTTGCTCGGGGCTACACCTTC. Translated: CASSEVARGYTF.

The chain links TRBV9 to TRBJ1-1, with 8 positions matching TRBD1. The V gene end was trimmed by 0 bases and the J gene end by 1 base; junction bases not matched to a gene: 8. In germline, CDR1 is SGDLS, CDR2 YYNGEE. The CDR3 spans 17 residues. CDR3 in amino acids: CASSVVRTGLGNTEAFF. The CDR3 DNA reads TGTGCCAGCAGCGTAGTTCGGACAGGGCTCGGGAACACTGAAGCTTTCTTT.

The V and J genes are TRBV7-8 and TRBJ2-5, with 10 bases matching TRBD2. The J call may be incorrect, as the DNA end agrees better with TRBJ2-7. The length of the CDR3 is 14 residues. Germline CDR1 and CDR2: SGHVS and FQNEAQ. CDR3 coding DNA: TGTGCCAGCAGCTTACCGTCTAGCGGGGGCGAGCAGTACTTC. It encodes CASSLPSSGGEQYF.

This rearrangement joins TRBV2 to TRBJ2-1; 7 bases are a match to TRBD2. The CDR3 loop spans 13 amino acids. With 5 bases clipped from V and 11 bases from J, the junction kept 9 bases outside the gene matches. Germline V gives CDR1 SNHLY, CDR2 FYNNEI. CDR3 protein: CASSPLRRGKQFF. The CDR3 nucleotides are TGTGCCAGCAGTCCCCTTAGGCGGGGGAAGCAGTTCTTC.

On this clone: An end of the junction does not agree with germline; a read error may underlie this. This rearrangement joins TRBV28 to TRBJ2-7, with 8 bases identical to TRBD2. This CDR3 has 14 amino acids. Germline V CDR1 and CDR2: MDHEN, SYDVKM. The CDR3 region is CAGSFSGAPYEQYF. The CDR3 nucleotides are TGTGCCGGCAGTTTTAGCGGGGCTCCCTACGAGCAGTACTTC.

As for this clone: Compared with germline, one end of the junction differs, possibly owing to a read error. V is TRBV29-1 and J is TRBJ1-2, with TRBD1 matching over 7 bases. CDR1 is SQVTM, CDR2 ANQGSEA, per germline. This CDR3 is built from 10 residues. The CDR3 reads CSVATGPPAF. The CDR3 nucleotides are TGCAGCGTCGCGACAGGGCCTCCTGCCTTC.

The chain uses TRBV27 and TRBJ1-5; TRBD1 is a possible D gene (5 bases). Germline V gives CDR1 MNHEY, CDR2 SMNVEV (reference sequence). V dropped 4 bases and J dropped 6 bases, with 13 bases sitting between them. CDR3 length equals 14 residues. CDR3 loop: CASSSPGWGQPQHF. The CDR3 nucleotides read TGTGCCAGCAGTTCGCCAGGGTGGGGTCAGCCCCAGCATTTT.

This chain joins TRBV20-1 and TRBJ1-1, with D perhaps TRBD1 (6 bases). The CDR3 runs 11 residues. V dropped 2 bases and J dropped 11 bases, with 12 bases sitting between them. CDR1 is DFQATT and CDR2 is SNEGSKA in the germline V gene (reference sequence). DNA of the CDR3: TGCAGTGCTAGAACACAGGGTGAGGCTTTCTTT. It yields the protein CSARTQGEAFF.

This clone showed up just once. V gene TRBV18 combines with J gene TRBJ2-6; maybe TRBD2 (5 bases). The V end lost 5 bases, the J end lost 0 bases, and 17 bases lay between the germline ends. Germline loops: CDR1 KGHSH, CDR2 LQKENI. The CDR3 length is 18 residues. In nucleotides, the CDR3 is TGTGCCAGCTCAGGCCAGTGGGGAGCTCCCTCTGGGGCCAACGTCCTGACTTTC. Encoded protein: CASSGQWGAPSGANVLTF.

The CDR3 bases are TGTGCCAGTAGTCGGACAGACTATGGCTACACCTTC. Protein: CASSRTDYGYTF. The rearrangement uses TRBV19 and TRBJ1-2; D is perhaps TRBD1 (6 bases). Trimming removed 5 bases from V and 3 bases from J, with 7 bases in between. In germline, CDR1 is LNHDA, CDR2 SQIVND (reference sequence). The CDR3 runs to 12 residues.

CDR3 nucleotide sequence: TGTGCCAGCAGCCCTCAGGGACTAGCGGGAGACGAGCAGTACTTC. Residues: CASSPQGLAGDEQYF. V is TRBV7-2 and J is TRBJ2-7; 14 bases are shared with TRBD2. V shed 5 bases and J 5 bases; nucleotides not matched to a gene: 5. CDR1 and CDR2 from the germline V gene are SGHTA and FQGNSA. The length of the CDR3 is 15 residues.

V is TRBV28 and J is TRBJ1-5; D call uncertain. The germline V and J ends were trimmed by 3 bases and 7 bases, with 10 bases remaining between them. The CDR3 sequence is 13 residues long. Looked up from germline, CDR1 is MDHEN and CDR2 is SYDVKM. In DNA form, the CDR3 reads TGTGCCAGCAGTTTTATATCGCAGCAGCCCCAGCATTTT. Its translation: CASSFISQQPQHF.